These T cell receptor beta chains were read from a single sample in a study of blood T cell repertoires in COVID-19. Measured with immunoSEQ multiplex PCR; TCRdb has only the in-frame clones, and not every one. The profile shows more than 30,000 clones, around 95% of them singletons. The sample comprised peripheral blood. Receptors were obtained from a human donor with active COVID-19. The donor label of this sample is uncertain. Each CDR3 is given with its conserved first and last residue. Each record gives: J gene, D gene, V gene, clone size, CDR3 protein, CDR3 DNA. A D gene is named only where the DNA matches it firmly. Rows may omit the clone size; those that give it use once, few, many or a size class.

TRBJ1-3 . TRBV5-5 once CASSSEAGRRAGNTIYF TGTGCCAGCAGCTCGGAGGCTGGGCGTAGGGCTGGAAACACCATATATTTT
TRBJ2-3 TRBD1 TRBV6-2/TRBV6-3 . CASSSGQGRTDTQYF TGTGCCAGCAGTTCCGGACAGGGGAGGACAGATACGCAGTATTTT
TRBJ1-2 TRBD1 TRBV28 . CASTPPRGRGYTF TGTGCCAGCACCCCCCCCAGGGGGCGTGGCTACACCTTC
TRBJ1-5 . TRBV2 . CASRSKGRGEPQHF TGTGCCAGCCGTTCAAAGGGCCGGGGGGAGCCCCAGCATTTT
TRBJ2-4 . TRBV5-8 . CASSLRGDIQYF TGTGCCAGCAGCTTGCGGGGTGACATTCAGTACTTC
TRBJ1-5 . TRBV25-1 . CASSDRPPGMPQHF TGTGCCAGCAGTGACCGCCCGCCCGGGATGCCCCAGCATTTT
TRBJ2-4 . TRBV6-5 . CASITESGIQYF TGTGCCAGCATTACAGAGAGCGGCATTCAGTACTTC
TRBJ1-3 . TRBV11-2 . CASSSRESSGNTIYF TGTGCCAGCAGCTCGCGGGAAAGCTCTGGAAACACCATATATTTT
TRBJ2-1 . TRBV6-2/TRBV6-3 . CASSYSTGWGVNEQFF TGTGCCAGCAGTTACTCTACGGGGTGGGGAGTCAATGAGCAGTTCTTC
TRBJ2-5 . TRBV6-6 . CASSLTGTSGQETQYF TGTGCCAGCAGTTTAACCGGGACCTCAGGACAGGAGACCCAGTACTTC
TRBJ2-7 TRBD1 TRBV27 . CASSLRTGRYEQYF TGTGCCAGCAGTTTACGGACAGGGCGCTACGAGCAGTACTTC
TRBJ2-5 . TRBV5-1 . CASSLGLAGPQETQYF TGCGCCAGCAGCTTGGGCCTGGCAGGGCCCCAGGAGACCCAGTACTTC
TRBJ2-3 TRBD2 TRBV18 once CASSRSGGPDTQYF TGTGCCAGCTCCAGGAGCGGGGGCCCAGATACGCAGTATTTT
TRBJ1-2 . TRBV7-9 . CASSLLEVGYTF TGTGCCAGCAGCTTACTTGAGGTCGGCTACACCTTC
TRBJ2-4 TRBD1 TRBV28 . CASTNPGTVNIQYF TGTGCCAGCACCAATCCCGGGACAGTGAACATTCAGTACTTC
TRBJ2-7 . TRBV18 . CASSHDSFPYEQYF TGTGCCAGCTCACATGACAGCTTCCCCTACGAGCAGTACTTC
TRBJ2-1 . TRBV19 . CASKAQGLASYNEQFF TGTGCCAGTAAGGCACAAGGGCTAGCGAGTTACAATGAGCAGTTCTTC
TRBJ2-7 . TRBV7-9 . CASSSRVHEQYF TGTGCCAGCAGCTCCAGGGTGCACGAGCAGTACTTC
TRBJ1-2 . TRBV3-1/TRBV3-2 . CASSQLGAEGYTF TGTGCCAGCAGCCAATTGGGGGCTGAAGGCTACACCTTC
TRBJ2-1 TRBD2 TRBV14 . CASSPRLVGGRDEQFF TGTGCCAGCAGCCCCCGACTTGTGGGCGGGAGGGATGAGCAGTTCTTC
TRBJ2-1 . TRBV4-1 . CASSQENWAGTYNEQFF TGCGCCAGCAGCCAAGAAAATTGGGCAGGGACCTACAATGAGCAGTTCTTC
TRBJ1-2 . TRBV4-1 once CASSQDPTEANYGYTF TGCGCCAGCAGCCAAGACCCGACAGAAGCTAACTATGGCTACACCTTC
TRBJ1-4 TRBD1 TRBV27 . CASSPEAGGVEKLFF TGTGCCAGCAGCCCCGAGGCAGGGGGCGTTGAAAAACTGTTTTTT
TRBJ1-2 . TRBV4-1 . CASSQPHTPRGYTF TGCGCCAGCAGCCAACCGCACACCCCCCGTGGCTACACCTTC
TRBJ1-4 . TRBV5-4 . CASSLRQGTNEKLFF TGTGCCAGCAGCTTGCGGCAGGGAACTAATGAAAAACTGTTTTTT
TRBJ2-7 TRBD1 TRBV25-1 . CASSEFTGASYEQYF TGTGCCAGCAGTGAATTCACAGGGGCCAGCTACGAGCAGTACTTC
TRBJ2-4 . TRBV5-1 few CASSSSGSGNIQYF TGCGCCAGCAGCTCCAGTGGGTCAGGAAACATTCAGTACTTC
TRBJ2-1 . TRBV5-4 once CASSFRQGYSNEQFF TGTGCCAGCAGCTTCAGGCAGGGCTATTCGAATGAGCAGTTCTTC
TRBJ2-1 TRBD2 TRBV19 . CASSIGGGEGPLGEQFF TGTGCCAGTAGTATAGGCGGGGGGGAGGGCCCTCTCGGTGAGCAGTTCTTC
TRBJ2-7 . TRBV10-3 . CAIREQGRNGEQYF TGTGCCATCAGGGAACAGGGGAGGAACGGCGAGCAGTACTTC
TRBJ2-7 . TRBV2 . CASTYVHEQYF TGTGCCAGCACTTATGTCCACGAGCAGTACTTC
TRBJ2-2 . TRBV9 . CASSVGMGPNTGELFF TGTGCCAGCAGCGTAGGGATGGGGCCGAACACCGGGGAGCTGTTTTTT
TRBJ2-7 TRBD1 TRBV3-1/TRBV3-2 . CASSHGQGNSEQYF TGTGCCAGCAGCCATGGACAGGGAAACTCCGAGCAGTACTTC
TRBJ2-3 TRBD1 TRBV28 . CASSSPLRDRDTDTQYF TGTGCCAGCAGTTCCCCATTAAGGGACAGGGACACAGATACGCAGTATTTT
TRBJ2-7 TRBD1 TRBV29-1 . CSVLSRGPNEQYF TGCAGCGTTCTGTCCAGGGGGCCTAACGAGCAGTACTTC
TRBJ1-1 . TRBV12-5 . CASGLAGREAFF TGTGCTAGTGGTTTGGCTGGGAGAGAAGCTTTCTTT
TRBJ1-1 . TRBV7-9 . CASSRRGTEAFF TGTGCCAGCAGCCGCAGGGGCACTGAAGCTTTCTTT
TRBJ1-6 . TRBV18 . CASSPPQGSNSPLHF TGTGCCAGCTCCCCCCCTCAGGGATCGAATTCACCCCTCCACTTT
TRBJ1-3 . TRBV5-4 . CASSSAGGNTIYF TGTGCCAGCAGCTCCGCGGGCGGAAACACCATATATTTT
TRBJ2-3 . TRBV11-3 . CASSRSSQVDTQYF TGTGCCAGCAGCCGCTCGAGCCAAGTAGATACGCAGTATTTT
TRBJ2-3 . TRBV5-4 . CASSKTGSTDTQYF TGTGCCAGCAGCAAAACAGGTAGCACAGATACGCAGTATTTT